The 30 T cell receptor beta chains listed next were all sequenced from one sample in a study of blood T cell repertoires in COVID-19. Some clones are missing from TCRdb's copy, which holds only in-frame ones; the method was immunoSEQ multiplex PCR. The table shows 73,000 or so clones, with less than 85% occurring only once. Sequenced material: peripheral blood. Receptor source: a man in his sixties with acute or convalescent COVID-19.

The chain combines TRBV25-1 with TRBJ2-1; 10 bases match TRBD2. The CDR3 spans 15 residues. Germline values: CDR1 MGHDK, CDR2 SYGVNS. With V trimmed by 4 bases and J by 5 bases, 5 bases remained unmatched. The DNA of the CDR3 is TGTGCCAGCAGTGCCGGACTAGCGGAGAACAATGAGCAGTTCTTC. Translation gives CASSAGLAENNEQFF.

The rearrangement uses TRBV11-2 and TRBJ2-1, with unresolved D. The CDR3 spans 14 residues. The germline V gene has CDR1 SGHAT and CDR2 FQNNGV. Trimming took 1 base from V and 2 from J, leaving 6 bases between them. The CDR3 region is CASSLAGPYNEQFF. In DNA form, the CDR3 reads TGTGCCAGCAGCTTAGCTGGGCCCTACAATGAGCAGTTCTTC.

This chain connects TRBV27 to TRBJ2-1, with D possibly matching TRBD1 (6 bases). The CDR3 loop spans 14 amino acids. V shed 2 bases and J shed 9 bases, with 14 bases lying between them. In germline, CDR1 is MNHEY, CDR2 SMNVEV (reference sequence). The CDR3 reads CASSLRGYGSEQFF. CDR3 nucleotide sequence: TGTGCCAGCAGTTTAAGGGGGTACGGAAGTGAGCAGTTCTTC.

V and J are TRBV19 and TRBJ1-5, with D tentatively TRBD1 (5 bases). From germline, CDR1 is LNHDA and CDR2 SQIVND (reference sequence). This CDR3 region has 16 residues. The germline V and J ends were trimmed by 4 bases and 4 bases, with 17 bases remaining between them. In DNA form, the CDR3 reads TGTGCCAGTAGTAGCAATTACAGGACGTTTAATCAGCCCCAGCATTTT. This translates into CASSSNYRTFNQPQHF.

This clone was picked up one time. This chain connects TRBV6-5 to TRBJ2-1; 8 bases are shared with TRBD2. V shed 6 bases and J 6 bases; nucleotides not matched to a gene: 10. The CDR3 has 15 residues. Germline values: CDR1 MNHEY, CDR2 SVGAGI. CDR3 DNA: TGTGCCAGCAGCCCCCGGAGCGGGAGCCGCAATGAGCAGTTCTTC. Protein sequence: CASSPRSGSRNEQFF.

J is TRBJ2-5 and V is TRBV7-6; TRBD2 might be the D (8 bases). The ends were cut back, 4 bases at V and 0 bases at J, with 15 bases in the middle. The CDR3 runs to 16 residues. Germline CDR1 reads SGHVS; CDR2 reads FNYEAQ. The DNA of the CDR3 is TGTGCCAGCAGCTCGGGGGGGGGACAGTACCAAGAGACCCAGTACTTC. Protein: CASSSGGGQYQETQYF.

This chain joins TRBV25-1 and TRBJ1-5, with no clear D. The V and J ends lost 3 bases and 5 bases respectively, with 14 bases between them. The CDR3 runs 15 residues. Germline V gives CDR1 MGHDK, CDR2 SYGVNS. This CDR3 reads CASSDKSLGDQPQHF. CDR3 coding DNA: TGTGCCAGCAGTGACAAGTCCCTCGGGGATCAGCCCCAGCATTTT.

In this sample, this clone turned up a few times. The chain links TRBV7-2 to TRBJ2-1; 7 bases match TRBD2. The CDR3 is 17 residues long. The J segment lost 3 bases and the V segment lost 2 bases, leaving 10 bases of the junction unmatched. CDR1 is SGHTA and CDR2 is FQGNSA in the germline V gene. The CDR3 here is CASSLRSGRGNYNEQFF. CDR3 nucleotide sequence: TGTGCCAGCAGCTTACGGTCAGGGCGGGGGAACTACAATGAGCAGTTCTTC.

This clone was seen a few times. This chain connects TRBV11-2 to TRBJ1-1, with D uncertain. The CDR3 has 13 amino acids. The germline CDR1 and CDR2 sequences are SGHAT and FQNNGV. Trimming pared 1 base from V and 6 bases from J, leaving 9 bases between. The CDR3 DNA is TGTGCCAGCAGCTTAGTCTGGTCAGCTGAAGCTTTCTTT. Protein sequence: CASSLVWSAEAFF.

CDR3 in DNA: TGTGCCAGCAGGGGAGGGGAGAGGGTGAGCAATCAGCCCCAGCATTTT. Its protein product is CASRGGERVSNQPQHF. The chain couples TRBV28 to TRBJ1-5, with D tentatively TRBD1 (5 bases). The V and J ends lost 6 bases and 1 base respectively, with 16 bases between them. Looked up from germline, CDR1 is MDHEN and CDR2 is SYDVKM. The CDR3 loop spans 16 amino acids.

The chain links TRBV19 to TRBJ1-2; 9 bases are a match to TRBD1. The CDR3 runs 16 residues. V lost 2 bases and J lost 6; bases outside the gene matches: 10. Per the germline V gene, CDR1 is LNHDA and CDR2 is SQIVND (reference sequence). CDR3 region: CASSIRSGQGWHGYTF. Written as DNA, the CDR3 is TGTGCCAGTAGTATAAGGAGCGGACAGGGGTGGCATGGCTACACCTTC. Supplemented by reference TRBV19 and TRBJ1-2, the full variable domain reads DGGITQSPKYLFRKEGQNVTLSCEQNLNHDAMYWYRQDPGQGLRLIYYSQIVNDFQKGDIAEGYSVSREKKESFPLTVTSAQKNPTAFYLCASSIRSGQGWHGYTFGSGTRLTVV.

The sample holds a few counts of this clone. The CDR3 protein is CASSQEGGATYNSPLHF. CDR3 coding DNA: TGTGCCAGCAGCCAAGAGGGGGGGGCGACCTATAATTCACCCCTCCACTTT. This rearrangement joins TRBV4-2 to TRBJ1-6; tentative D call: TRBD1 (6 bases). Between the trimmed V and J ends, which lost 0 bases and 2 bases, there was a span of 11 bases. The CDR3 runs 17 residues. Germline CDR1 LGHNA, CDR2 YNFKEQ.

The chain joins TRBV2 to TRBJ2-4; unclear D gene. CDR1 SNHLY and CDR2 FYNNEI come from the germline V gene. V gave up 5 bases and J gave up 0 bases, with 11 bases separating them. The CDR3 totals 15 residues. The CDR3 DNA follows: TGTGCCAGCAGTAAACAGCTGGGAGCCAAAAACATTCAGTACTTC. The encoded protein is CASSKQLGAKNIQYF.

This clone was picked up one time. The V call is TRBV24-1, the J call TRBJ2-5; 9 bases line up with TRBD2. The CDR3 is 16 amino acids. In germline, CDR1 is KGHDR, CDR2 SFDVKD. V shed 4 bases, J shed 2 bases, and the junction held 7 bases outside the gene matches. The CDR3 sequence: CATSDRLADPQETQYF. The CDR3 DNA sequence: TGTGCCACCAGTGACCGACTAGCGGACCCACAAGAGACCCAGTACTTC.

This chain links TRBV3-1 (or the pseudogene TRBV3-2) with TRBJ1-4; no clear D gene. The germline V gene encodes CDR1 LGHDT and CDR2 YNNKEL (reference sequence). The V and J ends lost 0 bases and 3 bases respectively, with 11 bases between them. CDR3 size: 16 residues. The CDR3 region is CASSQDPDGSNEKLFF. CDR3 nucleotides: TGTGCCAGCAGCCAAGACCCTGACGGGTCTAATGAAAAACTGTTTTTT.

This clone was seen a single time. The chain joins TRBV28 to TRBJ2-4; a weak D match, TRBD1 (6 bases). Trimming removed 2 bases at V and 9 bases at J, with 11 bases between. CDR1 and CDR2 (germline): MDHEN, SYDVKM. The CDR3 covers 13 residues. CDR3 nucleotides: TGTGCCAGCAGTTTACCCTCCAGGGGCATTCAGTACTTC. Amino acids: CASSLPSRGIQYF.

The chain joins TRBV11-1 to TRBJ2-1; 10 positions agree with TRBD2. Germline loops: CDR1 SGHAT, CDR2 FQDESV (reference sequence). This CDR3 region has 16 residues. V gave up 3 bases and J gave up 3 bases; unmatched junction bases: 5. CDR3 bases: TGTGCCAGCAGCTTCAGCGGGGGGGGATACTACAATGAGCAGTTCTTC. This gives the protein CASSFSGGGYYNEQFF. Supplemented by reference TRBV11-1 and TRBJ2-1, the full variable domain reads EAEVAQSPRYKITEKSQAVAFWCDPISGHATLYWYRQILGQGPELLVQFQDESVVDDSQLPKDRFSAERLKGVDSTLKIQPAELGDSAMYLCASSFSGGGYYNEQFFGPGTRLTVL.

This clone showed up many times. V and J are TRBV7-2 and TRBJ2-5, with 16 nucleotides matching TRBD2. The CDR3 loop spans 19 amino acids. Germline V CDR1 and CDR2: SGHTA, FQGNSA. The J segment lost 5 bases and the V segment lost 5 bases, leaving 14 bases of the junction unmatched. CDR3 in DNA: TGTGCCAGCAGCCTACCTTTCGGGACTAGCGGGGGGGCTGAGGAGACCCAGTACTTC. Its translation: CASSLPFGTSGGAEETQYF. Supplemented by reference TRBV7-2 and TRBJ2-5, the full variable domain reads GAGVSQSPSNKVTEKGKDVELRCDPISGHTALYWYRQSLGQGLEFLIYFQGNSAPDKSGLPSDRFSAERTGGSVSTLTIQRTQQEDSAVYLCASSLPFGTSGGAEETQYFGPGTRLLVL.

The chain carries TRBV10-3 and TRBJ2-3; D gene uncertain. The CDR3 is 14 residues long. Germline loops: CDR1 ENHRY, CDR2 SYGVKD. V lost 11 bases to trimming and J lost 2 bases, with 17 bases between them. CDR3 sequence reads: CAVNLGRPTDTQYF. The CDR3 DNA is TGTGCCGTCAACCTGGGCCGCCCCACAGATACGCAGTATTTT.

The chain carries TRBV18 and TRBJ2-4; 15 bases are a match to TRBD2. V shed 3 bases, J shed 5 bases, and the junction held 2 bases outside the gene matches. Germline V CDR1 and CDR2: KGHSH, LQKENI. The CDR3 is 16 amino acids. CDR3 residues: CASSPGLAGGENIQYF. As DNA, the CDR3 is TGTGCCAGCTCACCCGGACTAGCGGGGGGGGAAAACATTCAGTACTTC.

The V and J genes are TRBV7-8 and TRBJ2-1; possible D gene TRBD2, 5 bases. Germline V gene data show CDR1 as SGHVS and CDR2 as FQNEAQ. CDR3 length equals 15 residues. V lost 6 bases and J lost 2, with 14 bases in between. The CDR3: CASRPSPYTYNEQFF. CDR3 sequence (DNA): TGTGCCAGCAGACCTAGCCCTTATACCTACAATGAGCAGTTCTTC.

The genes are TRBV7-8 and TRBJ2-7; no definite D call. Trimming removed 0 bases at V and 5 bases at J, with 8 bases between. The CDR3 contains 13 residues. CDR1 and CDR2 from the germline V gene are SGHVS and FQNEAQ. CDR3 bases: TGTGCCAGCAGCTTAGCCCCCCCTCACGAGCAGTACTTC. Translation gives CASSLAPPHEQYF.

The chain carries TRBV5-1 and TRBJ1-4, with no clear D. The CDR3 spans 16 residues. The V end was cut by 3 bases, the J end by 0 bases, with 12 bases between. Germline V gives CDR1 SGHRS, CDR2 YFSETQ. The CDR3 protein is CASSSSYSATNEKLFF. DNA of the CDR3: TGCGCCAGCAGCTCATCTTACAGTGCAACTAATGAAAAACTGTTTTTT.

This chain connects TRBV19 to TRBJ1-1; D remains ambiguous. Germline V gene sequence: CDR1 LNHDA, CDR2 SQIVND (reference sequence). The V end lost 3 bases, the J end lost 3 bases, and 5 bases lay between the germline ends. The CDR3 is 12 amino acids. The CDR3 nucleotides read TGTGCCAGTAGTATCCGGGACACTGAAGCTTTCTTT. This sequence encodes CASSIRDTEAFF.

V usage is TRBV5-1 and J usage is TRBJ2-5; 8 nucleotides agree with TRBD1. J lost 2 bases, V lost 0 bases, and 3 bases had no gene match. CDR3 length: 15 amino acids. Per the germline V gene, CDR1 is SGHRS and CDR2 is YFSETQ. CDR3 loop: CASSLGTGRQETQYF. Here the CDR3 DNA reads TGCGCCAGCAGCTTGGGGACAGGGCGGCAAGAGACCCAGTACTTC. Supplemented by reference TRBV5-1 and TRBJ2-5, the full variable domain reads KAGVTQTPRYLIKTRGQQVTLSCSPISGHRSVSWYQQTPGQGLQFLFEYFSETQRNKGNFPGRFSGRQFSNSRSEMNVSTLELGDSALYLCASSLGTGRQETQYFGPGTRLLVL.

This chain joins TRBV19 and TRBJ1-5; 8 bases align to TRBD1. The CDR3 extends over 18 amino acids. Germline values: CDR1 LNHDA, CDR2 SQIVND (reference sequence). V gave up 6 bases and J gave up 0 bases; unmatched junction bases: 13. CDR3 residues: CASRSLLAGGYSNQPQHF. In nucleotides, the CDR3 is TGTGCCAGTAGGTCCCTTTTGGCAGGGGGCTATAGCAATCAGCCCCAGCATTTT.

The chain is built from TRBV5-8 and TRBJ2-4; weak D call: TRBD1 (6 bases). CDR1 is SGHTS and CDR2 is YDEGEE in the germline V gene. With 6 bases removed from V and 3 bases from J, the gap between germline ends came to 13 bases. This CDR3 contains 14 residues. The CDR3 is CASTEGDSKNIQYF. The CDR3 coding sequence is TGTGCCAGCACCGAGGGGGATAGCAAAAACATTCAGTACTTC.

V and J are TRBV5-1 and TRBJ2-1; the match to TRBD2 covers 11 bases. From germline, CDR1 is SGHRS and CDR2 YFSETQ. This CDR3 region has 14 residues. The ends lost 1 base at V and 9 bases at J; junction bases unmatched: 3. CDR3 in amino acids: CASSLRLAGTEQFF. The DNA for the CDR3 is TGCGCCAGCAGCTTGAGACTAGCGGGAACTGAGCAGTTCTTC.

This chain connects TRBV2 to TRBJ2-3; 9 bases agree with TRBD2. Germline CDR1 and CDR2: SNHLY and FYNNEI. J lost 4 bases, V lost 1 base, and 9 bases had no gene match. This CDR3 has 17 amino acids. The CDR3: CASSEEGGGAIPDTQYF. In DNA, the CDR3 is TGTGCCAGCAGTGAAGAAGGCGGGGGGGCCATCCCAGATACGCAGTATTTT.

V usage is TRBV25-1 and J usage is TRBJ2-5; TRBD1 might be the D (6 bases). Germline CDR1 MGHDK, CDR2 SYGVNS. The V gene lost 11 bases and the J gene lost 1 base, with 14 bases spanning the gap. This CDR3 has 13 residues. The CDR3 DNA is TGTGCCTGCCGCAGGGGCGTCCAAGAGACCCAGTACTTC. As protein: CACRRGVQETQYF.